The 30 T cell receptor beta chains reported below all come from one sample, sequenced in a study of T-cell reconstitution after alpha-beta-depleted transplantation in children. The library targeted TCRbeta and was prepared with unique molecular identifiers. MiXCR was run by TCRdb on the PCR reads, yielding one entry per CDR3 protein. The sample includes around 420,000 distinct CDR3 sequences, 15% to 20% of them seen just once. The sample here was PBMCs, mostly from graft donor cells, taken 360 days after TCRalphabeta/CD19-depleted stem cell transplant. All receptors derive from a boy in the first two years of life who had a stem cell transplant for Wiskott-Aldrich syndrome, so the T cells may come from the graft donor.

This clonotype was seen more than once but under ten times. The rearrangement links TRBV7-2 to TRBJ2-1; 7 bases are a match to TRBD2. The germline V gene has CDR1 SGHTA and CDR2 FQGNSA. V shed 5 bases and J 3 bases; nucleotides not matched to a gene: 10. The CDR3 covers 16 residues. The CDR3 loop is CASSRISGTIYNEQFF. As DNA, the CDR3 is TGTGCCAGCAGCCGGATCAGCGGGACCATCTACAATGAGCAGTTCTTC.

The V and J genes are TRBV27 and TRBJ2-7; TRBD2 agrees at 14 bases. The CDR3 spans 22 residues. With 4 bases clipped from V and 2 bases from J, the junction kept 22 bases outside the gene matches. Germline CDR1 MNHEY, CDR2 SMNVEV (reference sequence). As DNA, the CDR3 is TGTGCCAGCAGTTCGCCTTGGATGCCCGGGACTAGCGGGAGCTGGACGCCCTACGAGCAGTACTTC. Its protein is CASSSPWMPGTSGSWTPYEQYF.

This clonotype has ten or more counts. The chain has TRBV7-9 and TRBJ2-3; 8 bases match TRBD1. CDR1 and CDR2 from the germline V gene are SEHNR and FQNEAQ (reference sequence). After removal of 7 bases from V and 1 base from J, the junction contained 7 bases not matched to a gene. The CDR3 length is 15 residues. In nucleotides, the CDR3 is TGTGCCAGCATCATTACGGGACAGGGCACAGATACGCAGTATTTT. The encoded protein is CASIITGQGTDTQYF. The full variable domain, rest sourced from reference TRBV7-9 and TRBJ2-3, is DTGVSQNPRHKITKRGQNVTFRCDPISEHNRLYWYRQTLGQGPEFLTYFQNEAQLEKSRLLSDRFSAERPKGSFSTLEIQRTEQGDSAMYLCASIITGQGTDTQYFGPGTRLTVL.

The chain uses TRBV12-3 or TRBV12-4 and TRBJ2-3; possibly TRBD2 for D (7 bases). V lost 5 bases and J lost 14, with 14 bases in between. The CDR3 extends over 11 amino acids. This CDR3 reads CASSRGGTGYF. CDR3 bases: TGTGCCAGCAGTAGGGGGGGCACGGGGTATTTT.

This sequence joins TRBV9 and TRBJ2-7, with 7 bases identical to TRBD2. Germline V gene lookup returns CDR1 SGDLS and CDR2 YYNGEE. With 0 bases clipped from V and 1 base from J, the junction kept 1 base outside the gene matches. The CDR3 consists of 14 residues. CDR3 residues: CASSVDGRSYEQYF. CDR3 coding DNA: TGTGCCAGCAGCGTAGACGGGAGGTCCTACGAGCAGTACTTC.

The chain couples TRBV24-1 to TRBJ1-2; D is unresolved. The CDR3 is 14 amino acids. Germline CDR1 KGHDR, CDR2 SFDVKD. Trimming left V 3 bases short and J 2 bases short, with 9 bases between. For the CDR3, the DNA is TGTGCCACCAGTGATCTTACAGTAAACTATGGCTACACCTTC. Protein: CATSDLTVNYGYTF.

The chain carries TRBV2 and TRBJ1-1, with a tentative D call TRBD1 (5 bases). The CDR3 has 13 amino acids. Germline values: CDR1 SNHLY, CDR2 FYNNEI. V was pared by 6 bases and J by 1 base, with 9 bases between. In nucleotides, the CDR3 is TGTGCCAGCAGCGCCGACAGGAACACTGAAGCTTTCTTT. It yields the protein CASSADRNTEAFF. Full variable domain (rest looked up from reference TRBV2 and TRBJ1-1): EPEVTQTPSHQVTQMGQEVILRCVPISNHLYFYWYRQILGQKVEFLVSFYNNEISEKSEIFDDQFSVERPDGSNFTLKIRSTKLEDSAMYFCASSADRNTEAFFGQGTRLTVV.

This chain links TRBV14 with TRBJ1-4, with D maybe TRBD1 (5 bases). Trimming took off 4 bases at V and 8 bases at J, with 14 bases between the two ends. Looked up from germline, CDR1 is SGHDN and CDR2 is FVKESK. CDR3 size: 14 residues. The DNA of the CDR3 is TGTGCCAGCAGCCGGTCCGTAAAGGGGGAAAAACTGTTTTTT. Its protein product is CASSRSVKGEKLFF.

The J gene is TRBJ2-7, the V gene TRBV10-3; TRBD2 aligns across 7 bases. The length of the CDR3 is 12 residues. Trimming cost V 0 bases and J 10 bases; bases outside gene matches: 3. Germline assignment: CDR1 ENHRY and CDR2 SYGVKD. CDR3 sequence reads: CAISESAGFQYF. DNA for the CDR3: TGTGCCATCAGTGAGTCAGCGGGGTTCCAGTACTTC.

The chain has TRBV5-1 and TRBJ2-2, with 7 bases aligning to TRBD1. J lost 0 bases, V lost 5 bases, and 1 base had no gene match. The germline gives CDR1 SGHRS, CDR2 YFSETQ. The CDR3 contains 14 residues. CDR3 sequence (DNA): TGCGCCAGCAGAACAGGGGCGAACACCGGGGAGCTGTTTTTT. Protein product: CASRTGANTGELFF. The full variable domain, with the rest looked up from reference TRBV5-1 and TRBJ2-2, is KAGVTQTPRYLIKTRGQQVTLSCSPISGHRSVSWYQQTPGQGLQFLFEYFSETQRNKGNFPGRFSGRQFSNSRSEMNVSTLELGDSALYLCASRTGANTGELFFGEGSRLTVL.

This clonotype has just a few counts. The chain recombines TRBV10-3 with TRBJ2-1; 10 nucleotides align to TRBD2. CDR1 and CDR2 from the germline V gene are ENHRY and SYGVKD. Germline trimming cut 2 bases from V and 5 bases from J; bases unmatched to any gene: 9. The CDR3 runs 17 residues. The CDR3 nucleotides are TGTGCCATCAGTGAGACCCTAAAGCGGGGGGGCGACAATGAGCAGTTCTTC. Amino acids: CAISETLKRGGDNEQFF.

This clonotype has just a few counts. CDR3 in DNA: TGTGCCAGCAGCTTACACTTGGCTACGGACGGGAATGAGCAGTTCTTC. Translated: CASSLHLATDGNEQFF. V and J are TRBV11-2 and TRBJ2-1, with no clear D. CDR3 size: 16 residues. Germline-derived CDR1 and CDR2 are SGHAT and FQNNGV. V shed 2 bases and J shed 7 bases, with 18 bases lying between them.

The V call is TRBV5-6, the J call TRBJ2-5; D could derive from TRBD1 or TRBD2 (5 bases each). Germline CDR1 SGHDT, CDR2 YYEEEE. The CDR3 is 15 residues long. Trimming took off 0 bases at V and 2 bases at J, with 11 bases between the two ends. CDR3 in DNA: TGTGCCAGCAGCTTGGTGGTGGGGGTGCAAGAGACCCAGTACTTC. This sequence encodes CASSLVVGVQETQYF.

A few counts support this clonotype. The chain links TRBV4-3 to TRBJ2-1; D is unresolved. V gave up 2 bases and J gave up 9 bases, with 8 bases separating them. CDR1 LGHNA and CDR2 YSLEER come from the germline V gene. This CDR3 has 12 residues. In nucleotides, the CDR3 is TGCGCCAGCAGCCAAAGGCGTGGTGAGCAGTTCTTC. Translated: CASSQRRGEQFF.

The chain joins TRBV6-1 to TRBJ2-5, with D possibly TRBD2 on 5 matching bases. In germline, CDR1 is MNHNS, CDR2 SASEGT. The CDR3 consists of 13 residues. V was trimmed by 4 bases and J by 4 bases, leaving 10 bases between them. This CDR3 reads CASSAGLGETQYF. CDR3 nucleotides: TGTGCCAGCAGTGCGGGGTTAGGAGAGACCCAGTACTTC.

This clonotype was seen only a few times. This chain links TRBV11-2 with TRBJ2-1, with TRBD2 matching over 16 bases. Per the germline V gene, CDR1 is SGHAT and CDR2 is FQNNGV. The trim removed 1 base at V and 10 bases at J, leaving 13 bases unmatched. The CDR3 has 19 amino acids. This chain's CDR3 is CASSLVPGLAGGPLNEQFF. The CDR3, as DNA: TGTGCCAGCAGCTTAGTTCCGGGACTAGCGGGAGGGCCATTGAACGAGCAGTTCTTC.

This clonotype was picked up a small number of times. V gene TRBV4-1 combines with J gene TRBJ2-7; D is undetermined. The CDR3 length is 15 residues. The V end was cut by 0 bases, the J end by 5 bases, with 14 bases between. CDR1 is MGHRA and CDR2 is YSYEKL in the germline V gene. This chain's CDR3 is CASSQDGQARHEQYF. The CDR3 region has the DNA TGCGCCAGCAGCCAAGATGGGCAGGCGCGTCACGAGCAGTACTTC.

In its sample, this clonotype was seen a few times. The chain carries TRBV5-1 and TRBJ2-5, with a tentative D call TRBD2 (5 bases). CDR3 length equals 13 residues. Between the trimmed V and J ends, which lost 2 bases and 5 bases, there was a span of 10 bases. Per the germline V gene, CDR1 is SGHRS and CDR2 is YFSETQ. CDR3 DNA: TGCGCCAGCAGCTTCGCGGGCCTGGAGACCCAGTACTTC. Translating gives CASSFAGLETQYF. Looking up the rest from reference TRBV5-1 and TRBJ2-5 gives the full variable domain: KAGVTQTPRYLIKTRGQQVTLSCSPISGHRSVSWYQQTPGQGLQFLFEYFSETQRNKGNFPGRFSGRQFSNSRSEMNVSTLELGDSALYLCASSFAGLETQYFGPGTRLLVL.

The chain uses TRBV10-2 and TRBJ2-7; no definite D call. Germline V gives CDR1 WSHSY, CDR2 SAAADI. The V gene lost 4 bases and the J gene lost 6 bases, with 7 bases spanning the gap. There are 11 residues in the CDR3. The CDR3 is CASSGSPEQYF. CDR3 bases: TGCGCCAGCAGTGGCAGTCCCGAGCAGTACTTC.

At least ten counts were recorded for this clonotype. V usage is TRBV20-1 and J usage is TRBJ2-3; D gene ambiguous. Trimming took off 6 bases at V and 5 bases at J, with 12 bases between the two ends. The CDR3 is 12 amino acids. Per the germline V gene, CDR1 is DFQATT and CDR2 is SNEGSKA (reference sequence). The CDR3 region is CSARSEVDTQYF. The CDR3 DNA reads TGCAGTGCCCGCTCCGAGGTAGATACGCAGTATTTT.

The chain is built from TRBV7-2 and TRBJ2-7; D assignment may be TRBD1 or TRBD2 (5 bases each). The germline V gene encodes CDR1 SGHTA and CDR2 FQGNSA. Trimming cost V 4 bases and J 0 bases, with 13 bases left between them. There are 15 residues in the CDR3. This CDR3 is CASSSTGTGSYEQYF. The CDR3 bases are TGTGCCAGCAGCTCTACCGGGACCGGCTCCTACGAGCAGTACTTC.

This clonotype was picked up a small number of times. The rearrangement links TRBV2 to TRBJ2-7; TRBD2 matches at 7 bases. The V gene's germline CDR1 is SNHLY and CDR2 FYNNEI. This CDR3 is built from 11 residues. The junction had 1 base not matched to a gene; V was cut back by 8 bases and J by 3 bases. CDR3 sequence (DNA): TGTGCCAGCGGGGGGGACTACGAGCAGTACTTC. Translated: CASGGDYEQYF. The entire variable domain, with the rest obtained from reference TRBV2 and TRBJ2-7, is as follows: EPEVTQTPSHQVTQMGQEVILRCVPISNHLYFYWYRQILGQKVEFLVSFYNNEISEKSEIFDDQFSVERPDGSNFTLKIRSTKLEDSAMYFCASGGDYEQYFGPGTRLTVT.

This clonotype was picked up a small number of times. The CDR3, as DNA: TGCGCCAGCAGCCCGGGGACAGGGCTTACCTACGAGCAGTACTTC. Protein: CASSPGTGLTYEQYF. The chain joins TRBV5-1 to TRBJ2-7; 9 bases line up with TRBD1. This CDR3 contains 15 residues. Trimming removed 4 bases from V and 2 bases from J; junction bases left unmatched: 7. Germline V gene sequence: CDR1 SGHRS, CDR2 YFSETQ. The whole variable domain, filled in from reference TRBV5-1 and TRBJ2-7, reads KAGVTQTPRYLIKTRGQQVTLSCSPISGHRSVSWYQQTPGQGLQFLFEYFSETQRNKGNFPGRFSGRQFSNSRSEMNVSTLELGDSALYLCASSPGTGLTYEQYFGPGTRLTVT.

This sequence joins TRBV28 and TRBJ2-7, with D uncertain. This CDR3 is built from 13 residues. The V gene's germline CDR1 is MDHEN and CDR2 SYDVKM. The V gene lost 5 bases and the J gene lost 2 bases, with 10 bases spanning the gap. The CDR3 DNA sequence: TGTGCCAGCAGTCCCCTCATAACCTACGAGCAGTACTTC. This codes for CASSPLITYEQYF.

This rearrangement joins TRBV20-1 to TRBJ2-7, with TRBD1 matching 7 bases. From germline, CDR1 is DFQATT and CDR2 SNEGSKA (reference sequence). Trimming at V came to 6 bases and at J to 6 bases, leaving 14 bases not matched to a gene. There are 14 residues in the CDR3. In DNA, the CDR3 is TGCAGTGCGAGCTTCTCGACAGGGTCCAGCGAGCAGTACTTC. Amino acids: CSASFSTGSSEQYF.

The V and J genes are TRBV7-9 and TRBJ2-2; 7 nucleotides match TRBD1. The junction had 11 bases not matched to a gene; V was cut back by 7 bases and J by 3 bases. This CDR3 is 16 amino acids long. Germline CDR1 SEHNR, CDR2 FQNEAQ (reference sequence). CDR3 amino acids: CASTDPVDRYTGELFF. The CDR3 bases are TGTGCCAGCACCGACCCGGTGGACAGGTACACCGGGGAGCTGTTTTTT.

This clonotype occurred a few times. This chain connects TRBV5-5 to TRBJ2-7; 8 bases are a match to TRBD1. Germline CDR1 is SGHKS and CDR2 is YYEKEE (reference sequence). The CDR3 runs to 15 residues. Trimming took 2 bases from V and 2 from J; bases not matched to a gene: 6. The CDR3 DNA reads TGTGCCAGCAGCTTCGTGGACAGGGCTACCTACGAGCAGTACTTC. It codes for CASSFVDRATYEQYF.

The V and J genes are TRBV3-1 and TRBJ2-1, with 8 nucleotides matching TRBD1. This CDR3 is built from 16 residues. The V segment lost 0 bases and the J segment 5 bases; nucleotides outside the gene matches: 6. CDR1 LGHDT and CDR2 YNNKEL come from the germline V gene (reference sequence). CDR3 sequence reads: CASSQDEQGVHNEQFF. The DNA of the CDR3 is TGTGCCAGCAGCCAAGATGAACAGGGGGTCCACAATGAGCAGTTCTTC.

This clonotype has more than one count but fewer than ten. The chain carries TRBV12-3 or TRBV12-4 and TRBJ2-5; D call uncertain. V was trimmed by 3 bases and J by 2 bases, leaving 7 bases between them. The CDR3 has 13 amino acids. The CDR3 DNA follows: TGTGCCAGCAGTTTTTTGCGGCAAGAGACCCAGTACTTC. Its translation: CASSFLRQETQYF.

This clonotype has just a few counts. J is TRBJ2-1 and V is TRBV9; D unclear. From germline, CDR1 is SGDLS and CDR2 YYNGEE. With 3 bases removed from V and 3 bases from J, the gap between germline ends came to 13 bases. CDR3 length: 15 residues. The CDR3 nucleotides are TGTGCCAGCAGCGGATCAGTAGGGCGCTACAATGAGCAGTTCTTC. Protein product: CASSGSVGRYNEQFF. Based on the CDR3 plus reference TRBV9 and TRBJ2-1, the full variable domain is DSGVTQTPKHLITATGQRVTLRCSPRSGDLSVYWYQQSLDQGLQFLIQYYNGEERAKGNILERFSAQQFPDLHSELNLSSLELGDSALYFCASSGSVGRYNEQFFGPGTRLTVL.